This is a list of T cell receptor beta chains from one sample in a study of blood T cell repertoires in COVID-19. Some clones are missing from TCRdb's copy, which holds only in-frame ones; the method was immunoSEQ multiplex PCR. This repertoire shows about 140,000 clones, approximately 86% found once; its top ten account for just under 0.95%. Source material: peripheral blood. Receptors were obtained from a woman between 50 and 59 years old with acute or convalescent COVID-19. The CDR3 runs from the conserved cysteine through the conserved F or W. Each record gives: V gene, CDR3 length, J gene, clone size, D gene, CDR3 DNA, CDR3 protein. A D gene is named only where the DNA matches it firmly. A row's size may be missing; if present it is once, few, many or a size class.

TRBV6-5,16,TRBJ2-2,few,TRBD2,TGTGCCAGCAGTTACTCGACTAGCGGAAACACCGGGGAGCTGTTTTTT,CASSYSTSGNTGELFF
TRBV6-5,14,TRBJ2-3,-,-,TGTGCCAGCAGGGCTGGGCCCAGGGCAGATACGCAGTATTTT,CASRAGPRADTQYF
TRBV4-1,16,TRBJ2-2,medium-sized,-,TGCGCCAGCAGCCAAGAATTTCAGGGCTACACCGGGGAGCTGTTTTTT,CASSQEFQGYTGELFF
TRBV10-2,17,TRBJ2-7,-,TRBD2,TGCGCCAGCTCTAGACGGACTAGCGGGGACTTCTCCTACGAGCAGTACTTC,CASSRRTSGDFSYEQYF
TRBV5-1,18,TRBJ1-4,-,TRBD1,TGCGCCAGCAGCACCTATCCTCAGGGACAGTCAGCAGGGGAAAAACTGTTTTTT,CASSTYPQGQSAGEKLFF
TRBV11-2,17,TRBJ2-4,-,-,TGTGCCAGCAGCTTAGTGTCGGGGGTGACGACCAAAAACATTCAGTACTTC,CASSLVSGVTTKNIQYF
TRBV27,15,TRBJ1-1,once,-,TGTGCCAGCAGTTTATCGGCCCAGGGAGGCACTGAAGCTTTCTTT,CASSLSAQGGTEAFF
TRBV5-1,15,TRBJ2-2,-,TRBD2,TGCGCCAGCAGCTCAGACTCACTAGCGGGAGGGGAGCTGTTTTTT,CASSSDSLAGGELFF
TRBV9,12,TRBJ2-7,-,-,TGTGCCAGCAGCGTATCATCCTACGAGCAGTACTTC,CASSVSSYEQYF
TRBV7-9,13,TRBJ1-1,-,-,TGTGCCAGCAGCTTCACGGAGGGGCCTGAAGCTTTCTTT,CASSFTEGPEAFF
TRBV2,11,TRBJ1-1,once,TRBD1,TGTGCCAGCAGTCCCGACAGGGGAGCTTTCTTT,CASSPDRGAFF
TRBV20-1,11,TRBJ2-3,-,-,TGCAGTGTTAATCGGGAGGATACGCAGTATTTT,CSVNREDTQYF
TRBV7-8,17,TRBJ1-1,-,-,TGTGCCAGCAGCCGGGTACGGGGGGGGCAGAGGGACACTGAAGCTTTCTTT,CASSRVRGGQRDTEAFF
TRBV5-1,15,TRBJ2-3,-,TRBD2,TGCGCCAGCAGCGGCGGGGGGGTCACGACAGATACGCAGTATTTT,CASSGGGVTTDTQYF
TRBV6-5,13,TRBJ2-1,-,-,TGTGCCAGCAAAGAAGGCACAGTAGACGAGCAGTTCTTC,CASKEGTVDEQFF
TRBV7-6,14,TRBJ1-1,-,TRBD1,TGTGCCAGCAGCTTACTTACAGGGGGCACTGAAGCTTTCTTT,CASSLLTGGTEAFF
TRBV30,13,TRBJ1-4,-,TRBD1,TGTGCCTGGAGTCGGGACAGTAATGAAAAACTGTTTTTT,CAWSRDSNEKLFF
TRBV5-1,12,TRBJ2-5,-,-,TGCGCCAGCAGCTTGGCCAGTGAGACCCAGTACTTC,CASSLASETQYF
TRBV27,15,TRBJ1-2,-,TRBD1,TGTGCCAGCAGCCCAGGGGGCAGGGGGCACTATGGCTACACCTTC,CASSPGGRGHYGYTF
TRBV11-3,12,TRBJ2-1,-,-,TGTGCCAGCAGCTTCGGGATCAATGAGCAGTTCTTC,CASSFGINEQFF
TRBV7-9,18,TRBJ2-3,-,TRBD1,TGTGCCAGCAGCTTAGGCCCTAGACAGGGGGCTAGCACAGATACGCAGTATTTT,CASSLGPRQGASTDTQYF
TRBV30,13,TRBJ2-3,-,TRBD2,TGTGGTAGTAGCGGGGGGTTCGCAGATACGCAGTATTTT,CGSSGGFADTQYF
TRBV7-9,12,TRBJ2-3,-,-,TGTGCCAGCAGCTCCGGACAGTATACGCAGTATTTT,CASSSGQYTQYF
TRBV1,14,TRBJ1-5,-,-,TGCACCAGCAGCCAGGGCAGCCAGAATCAGCCCCAGCATTTT,CTSSQGSQNQPQHF
TRBV15,15,TRBJ2-3,once,-,TGTGCCACCAGCACACGGGCCCCCTCGGGGGATACGCAGTATTTT,CATSTRAPSGDTQYF
TRBV19,11,TRBJ2-1,-,-,TGTGCCAGTAGTGGCAGAAATGAGCAGTTCTTC,CASSGRNEQFF
TRBV12-3/TRBV12-4,13,TRBJ1-2,-,-,TGTGCCAGCAGTTTAGGTTTGACACCCGGCTACACCTTC,CASSLGLTPGYTF
TRBV30,19,TRBJ1-1,-,TRBD1,TGTGCCTGGTCAAAACCTCGACTGGCGGACAGGGGGAAGAACACTGAAGCTTTCTTT,CAWSKPRLADRGKNTEAFF
TRBV9,15,TRBJ2-3,-,TRBD1,TGTGCCAGCAGCGTAGGGGACAGGGGGACAGATACGCAGTATTTT,CASSVGDRGTDTQYF
TRBV11-1,15,TRBJ1-1,-,-,TGTGCCAGCAGCTTAGAGAGGACAGCGAACACTGAAGCTTTCTTT,CASSLERTANTEAFF
TRBV10-1,15,TRBJ2-7,-,-,TGCGCCAGCAGTGAGTCAGGGGCCGCCAGGTACGAGCAGTACTTC,CASSESGAARYEQYF
TRBV12-3/TRBV12-4,12,TRBJ2-7,-,TRBD1,TGTGCCACCCGACAGGGCGGCTACGAGCAGTACTTC,CATRQGGYEQYF
TRBV28,12,TRBJ1-4,-,-,TGTGCCTCTCGACTCGCTCGCGGAAAACTGTTTTTT,CASRLARGKLFF
TRBV27,14,TRBJ2-5,-,-,TGTGCCAGCAGTTTTGAGTTTTCGGGAGAGACCCAGTACTTC,CASSFEFSGETQYF
TRBV7-3,13,TRBJ1-2,-,TRBD1,TGTGCCAGCAGCTTCGACAGGGCCCTCGGCTACACCTTC,CASSFDRALGYTF
TRBV9,15,TRBJ1-6,-,-,TGTGCCAGCAGCGTAACGGTCGGAGCAAATTCACCCCTCCACTTT,CASSVTVGANSPLHF
TRBV6-4,15,TRBJ2-2,once,TRBD1,TGTGCCAGCAGCGCTAGGACAGGTTACACCGGGGAGCTGTTTTTT,CASSARTGYTGELFF
TRBV27,15,TRBJ1-1,-,TRBD1,TGTGCCAGCAGTTTATCCGGGACAGGGGACACTGAAGCTTTCTTT,CASSLSGTGDTEAFF
TRBV9,17,TRBJ2-1,-,TRBD1,TGTGCCAGCAGCGAGAGACAGGGCGAAAGCTCCTACAATGAGCAGTTCTTC,CASSERQGESSYNEQFF
TRBV7-9,15,TRBJ2-3,-,-,TGTGCCAGCAGCTTATGGCGGGAACGCACAGATACGCAGTATTTT,CASSLWRERTDTQYF
TRBV19,15,TRBJ1-6,-,-,TGTGCCAGTAGTCAGGCAAGCTCCTATAATTCACCCCTCCACTTT,CASSQASSYNSPLHF
TRBV5-1,14,TRBJ1-2,once,TRBD1,TGCGCCAGCAGCTTGGGGGACAGGGAATATGGCTACACCTTC,CASSLGDREYGYTF
TRBV10-2,12,TRBJ1-1,-,-,TGCGCCAGCAGTGAGGAGATGTCTGAAGCTTTCTTT,CASSEEMSEAFF
TRBV24-1,13,TRBJ2-5,-,TRBD2,TGTGCCACCGGGACTAGCGCCCAAGAGACCCAGTACTTC,CATGTSAQETQYF
TRBV19,13,TRBJ2-7,few,-,TGTGCCAGTAGTATGTCCTTAGCCTACGAGCAGTACTTC,CASSMSLAYEQYF